Here is one T cell receptor beta chain with its context. Original handling: Amplification from reference gene primers served as the basis for estimated nucleated cell counts. Assay: immunoSEQ multiplex PCR; the TCRdb copy retains only in-frame clones and omits some. The DNA gave D and trimming, while V, J and clone size come from that table. This sample carries tens of thousands of clones, roughly four fifths of them seen once, and the ten largest clones take under 30%. This sample stems from a study of blood T cell repertoires in COVID-19. Study-level information: Samples came from the United States, Italy and Spain, spanning acute and convalescent COVID-19. The analysed material was cDNA or gDNA that came from T cells, B-cell-depleted T cells, or PBMCs.

Sequences were obtained from peripheral blood. The receptor was derived from a woman aged 80 or over with active or convalescent COVID-19.

DNA of the CDR3: TGTGCCAGCAGCCTTTTAACTAGCGGGGATCATACTGAGCAGTTCTTC. This sequence encodes CASSLLTSGDHTEQFF. The genes are TRBV5-5 and TRBJ2-1, with 10 bases fitting TRBD2. With 4 bases clipped from V and 9 bases from J, the junction kept 13 bases outside the gene matches. The germline V gene has CDR1 SGHKS and CDR2 YYEKEE (reference sequence). CDR3 length: 16 amino acids.